This T cell receptor (beta chain) stems from a study of response to subunit inactivated influenza vaccine. TCRdb fed the RT-PCR reads into MiXCR, producing one record per CDR3 protein. The table lists roughly 170,000 distinct CDR3 sequences, about 9% of them singletons. Study-wide points: Researchers suggested that each seasonal influenza vaccination recruits few new T cells.

This clonotype occurred a few times. Antigen: not known. Trimming stripped 3 bases from V and 7 bases from J, with 16 bases between. CDR3 length equals 14 residues. Germline V gene lookup returns CDR1 DFQATT and CDR2 SNEGSKA (reference sequence). This chain joins TRBV20-1 and TRBJ1-5; unclear D gene. The sequence was obtained from a man between 50 and 59 years old who received an inactivated influenza vaccine. Sequenced material: non-naive T cells sorted from PBMCs, taken on the day of vaccination. The CDR3 reads CSASAPLGNQPQHF. DNA for the CDR3: TGCAGTGCTAGTGCCCCTTTGGGGAACCAGCCCCAGCATTTT.